Listed below are T cell receptor beta chains from one sample, sequenced in a study of cytomegalovirus exposure and HLA in healthy donors. This table comes from immunoSEQ multiplex PCR, and its TCRdb copy is limited to in-frame clones, with some not included. The repertoire includes about 120,000 clones, over 65% of them detected once, and around 4.3% sits in the top ten. The sample taken for sequencing was PBMCs. These TCRs come from a woman between 40 and 50 years old in good health and CMV-seropositive. Both conserved end residues are part of each CDR3. A D gene is named only where the DNA matches it firmly. Clone size is not always given. Where it is, it says once, few, many or a class for expanded clones.

clone_size d_call j_call v_call cdr3_aa cdr3_nt
- TRBD1 TRBJ2-1 TRBV13 CASSSRTRTGLYNEQFF TGTGCCAGCAGCTCCCGGACCCGGACAGGGCTCTACAATGAGCAGTTCTTC
- - TRBJ1-1 TRBV5-5 CASSFGRGENTEAFF TGTGCCAGCAGCTTCGGCAGGGGCGAAAACACTGAAGCTTTCTTT
- - TRBJ2-2 TRBV7-9 CASSQTGNTGELFF TGTGCCAGCAGCCAGACAGGGAACACCGGGGAGCTGTTTTTT
- - TRBJ2-1 TRBV6-5 CASSYLPTGLNEQFF TGTGCCAGCAGTTATTTACCGACAGGTCTGAATGAGCAGTTCTTC
once - TRBJ1-2 TRBV5-1 CASSLAEANYGYTF TGCGCCAGCAGCTTGGCAGAGGCTAACTATGGCTACACCTTC
few TRBD2 TRBJ2-7 TRBV5-1 CASSLSGMRSEQYF TGCGCCAGCAGCTTGAGCGGGATGCGGTCCGAGCAGTACTTC
- TRBD1 TRBJ1-3 TRBV30 CAWRQQGAGGNTIYF TGTGCCTGGAGGCAGCAGGGGGCGGGGGGAAACACCATATATTTT
few - TRBJ2-5 TRBV29-1 CSAGGWIQSETQYF TGCAGCGCCGGAGGCTGGATCCAGTCAGAGACCCAGTACTTC
few - TRBJ2-7 TRBV19 CASSRGGYYEQYF TGTGCCAGTTCGCGGGGCGGATACTACGAGCAGTACTTC
- - TRBJ2-2 TRBV7-2 CASSRVANTGELFF TGTGCCAGCAGCCGAGTAGCGAACACCGGGGAGCTGTTTTTT
- TRBD1 TRBJ2-1 TRBV2 CASIPGTGFRAWTSSYNEQFF TGTGCCAGCATTCCCGGGACAGGGTTTCGAGCCTGGACTAGCTCCTACAATGAGCAGTTCTTC
few TRBD1 TRBJ2-7 TRBV4-1 CASSQTGTGFHEQYF TGCGCCAGCAGCCAAACCGGGACAGGGTTCCACGAGCAGTACTTC
- - TRBJ1-3 TRBV6-1 CASSVYRDYGNTIYF TGTGCCAGCAGTGTCTACCGGGACTACGGAAACACCATATATTTT
- - TRBJ2-5 TRBV7-7 CASSLYGLTQETQYF TGTGCTAGCAGCTTATATGGCTTAACGCAAGAGACCCAGTACTTC
few TRBD1 TRBJ1-2 TRBV14 CASSLGTGRNYGYTF TGTGCCAGCAGCCTTGGGACAGGGAGAAACTATGGCTACACCTTC
- TRBD1 TRBJ1-1 TRBV6-4 CASRGQGDTEAFF TGTGCCAGCAGGGGGCAGGGGGACACTGAAGCTTTCTTT
once TRBD1 TRBJ2-2 TRBV9 CASSGQGTGELFF TGTGCCAGCAGCGGACAGGGAACCGGGGAGCTGTTTTTT
- - TRBJ2-7 TRBV7-8 CASSLGGSFHEQYF TGTGCCAGCAGCTTAGGAGGGTCTTTTCACGAGCAGTACTTC
- - TRBJ2-3 TRBV6-5 CASTDRGDTQYF TGTGCCAGCACCGACCGGGGGGATACGCAGTATTTT
few TRBD1 TRBJ1-6 TRBV19 CASSIDKAGGNSPLHF TGTGCCAGTAGTATAGATAAAGCAGGGGGCAATTCACCCCTCCACTTT
- TRBD1 TRBJ2-1 TRBV9 CASHGQGANNEQFF TGTGCCAGCCACGGACAGGGGGCGAACAATGAGCAGTTCTTC
- TRBD1 TRBJ2-5 TRBV10-3 CAISDHGQGTQETQYF TGTGCCATCAGTGACCACGGACAGGGAACGCAAGAGACCCAGTACTTC
- - TRBJ1-2 TRBV7-2 CASSSRAGGGYTF TGTGCCAGCAGCTCTAGAGCTGGAGGAGGCTACACCTTC
- TRBD1 TRBJ1-2 TRBV18 CASSTGGDYGYTF TGTGCCAGCTCTACAGGGGGAGACTATGGCTACACCTTC
- TRBD1 TRBJ1-1 TRBV7-9 CASSFGTGTENTEAFF TGTGCCAGCAGCTTTGGAACCGGGACAGAAAACACTGAAGCTTTCTTT
- - TRBJ2-5 TRBV15 CATSREGAVRIGETQYF TGTGCCACCAGCAGAGAGGGGGCAGTGAGGATCGGAGAGACCCAGTACTTC
- - TRBJ1-2 TRBV13 CASSPRDFYGYTF TGTGCCAGCAGCCCCAGGGACTTCTATGGCTACACCTTC
- - TRBJ2-6 TRBV5-1 CASSPRTASLVANVLTF TGCGCCAGCAGCCCGCGGACAGCCTCTCTGGTGGCCAACGTCCTGACTTTC
- - TRBJ2-1 TRBV19 CASSVTWKSYNEQFF TGTGCCAGTAGTGTGACTTGGAAGTCCTACAATGAGCAGTTCTTC
- - TRBJ2-5 TRBV20-1 CSARDLQTQYF TGCAGTGCTAGAGATCTCCAGACCCAGTACTTC
few TRBD2 TRBJ2-7 TRBV11-3 CASSLRDGRAEQYF TGTGCCAGCAGCTTAAGGGACGGGAGGGCCGAGCAGTACTTC
few - TRBJ1-1 TRBV23-1 CASSPSCVYREMDTEAFF TGCGCCAGCAGTCCCTCCTGCGTATACAGGGAGATGGACACTGAAGCTTTCTTT
- TRBD1 TRBJ2-2 TRBV25-1 CASSEYRTGGGGELFF TGTGCCAGCAGTGAATATAGGACAGGGGGGGGCGGGGAGCTGTTTTTT
- TRBD2 TRBJ2-2 TRBV6-6 CASSYSSSGLTGELFF TGTGCCAGCAGTTACTCGAGTAGCGGGCTCACCGGGGAGCTGTTTTTT
- TRBD1 TRBJ2-3 TRBV29-1 CSVVQGAEGAQYF TGCAGCGTTGTACAGGGGGCGGAAGGCGCGCAGTATTTT
few TRBD1 TRBJ1-2 TRBV10-3 CAIRGDGQGYYGYTF TGTGCCATCCGGGGGGACGGACAGGGATACTATGGCTACACCTTC
- TRBD2 TRBJ2-1 TRBV7-3 CASSLYGTRSLNEQFF TGTGCCAGCAGCTTATATGGGACTAGGTCTCTGAATGAGCAGTTCTTC
- TRBD1 TRBJ1-1 TRBV10-3 CAIRDRDADTEAFF TGTGCCATCAGGGACAGGGATGCGGACACTGAAGCTTTCTTT
- - TRBJ2-1 TRBV15 CATASIASSPYNEQFF TGTGCCACCGCGTCGATTGCCTCTTCCCCCTACAATGAGCAGTTCTTC
- TRBD1 TRBJ1-5 TRBV6-1 CASTTGGYQPQHF TGTGCCAGCACCACAGGGGGCTATCAGCCCCAGCATTTT
- TRBD1 TRBJ2-5 TRBV2 CASSADRGGETQYF TGTGCCAGCAGTGCGGACAGGGGAGGAGAGACCCAGTACTTC
- - TRBJ1-1 TRBV6-1 CASSVSQPARAFF TGTGCCAGCAGTGTTTCACAGCCGGCCCGAGCTTTCTTT
few - TRBJ1-3 TRBV5-1 CASSLERSSGNTIYF TGCGCCAGCAGCTTGGAACGGTCCTCTGGAAACACCATATATTTT
- - TRBJ1-2 TRBV28 CASRAGTTIGYTF TGTGCCAGCAGGGCCGGGACAACTATCGGCTACACCTTC
- - TRBJ1-2 TRBV5-1 CASSLGQAYYGYTF TGCGCCAGCAGCTTGGGTCAGGCCTACTATGGCTACACCTTC
- TRBD1 TRBJ1-2 TRBV6-1 CASSYRDRVGYTF TGTGCCAGCAGCTACCGGGACAGGGTTGGCTACACCTTC
- TRBD1 TRBJ1-2 TRBV5-4 CASSSEGARGYGYTF TGTGCCAGCAGCTCAGAGGGGGCGCGGGGCTATGGCTACACCTTC
- - TRBJ2-7 TRBV18 CASSPGVGRNSYEQYF TGTGCCAGCTCACCCGGGGTGGGGAGGAACTCCTACGAGCAGTACTTC
few - TRBJ1-3 TRBV18 CASSRSDSNSGNTIYF TGTGCCAGCTCACGATCAGACAGTAACTCTGGAAACACCATATATTTT
once TRBD2 TRBJ2-1 TRBV2 CASSEDGGGAHNEQFF TGTGCCAGCAGTGAAGACGGCGGGGGTGCCCACAATGAGCAGTTCTTC
few - TRBJ1-1 TRBV10-3 CAISDTAESTEAFF TGTGCCATCAGTGACACAGCAGAGAGCACTGAAGCTTTCTTT
- TRBD1 TRBJ2-5 TRBV7-3 CASSLRTGGTQYF TGTGCCAGCAGCTTAAGGACAGGCGGAACCCAGTACTTC
- TRBD1 TRBJ1-1 TRBV6-1 CASRTGGVNTEAFF TGTGCCAGCAGGACAGGGGGCGTGAACACTGAAGCTTTCTTT
- TRBD1 TRBJ1-2 TRBV5-1 CASSGPGGQNYGYTF TGCGCCAGCAGCGGTCCAGGGGGCCAAAACTATGGCTACACCTTC
- - TRBJ1-5 TRBV4-3 CASSQARGSQPQHF TGCGCCAGCAGCCAAGCGAGGGGGAGTCAGCCCCAGCATTTT